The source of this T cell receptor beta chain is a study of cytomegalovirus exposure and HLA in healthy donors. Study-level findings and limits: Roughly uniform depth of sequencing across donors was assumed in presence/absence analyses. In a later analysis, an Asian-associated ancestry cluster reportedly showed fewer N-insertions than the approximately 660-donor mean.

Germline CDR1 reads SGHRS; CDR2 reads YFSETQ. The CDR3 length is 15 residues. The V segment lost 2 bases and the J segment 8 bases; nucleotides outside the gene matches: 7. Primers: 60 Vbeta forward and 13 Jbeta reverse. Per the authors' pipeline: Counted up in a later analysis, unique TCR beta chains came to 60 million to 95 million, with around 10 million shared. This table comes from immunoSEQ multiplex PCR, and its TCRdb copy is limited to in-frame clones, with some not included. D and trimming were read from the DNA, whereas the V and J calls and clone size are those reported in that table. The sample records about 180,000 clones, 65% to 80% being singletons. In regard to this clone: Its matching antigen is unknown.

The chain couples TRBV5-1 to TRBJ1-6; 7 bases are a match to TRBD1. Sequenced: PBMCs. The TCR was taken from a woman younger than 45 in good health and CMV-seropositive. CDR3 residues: CASSFLTGKDSPLHF. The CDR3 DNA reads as TGCGCCAGCAGCTTTCTGACAGGGAAGGATTCACCCCTCCACTTT.